The T cell receptor beta chain described here comes from a study of cytomegalovirus exposure and HLA in healthy donors. In germline, CDR1 is MDHEN, CDR2 SYDVKM. V was pared by 9 bases and J by 0 bases, with 14 bases between. The CDR3 is 14 amino acids. Remarks on this clone: Its antigen is still unknown.

Study results and limitations: Among the CMV-associated chains, three were confirmed in vitro as specific for CMV antigens. Rarity held for most TCR sequences, but there were some public TCRs that occurred in many donors.

Produced via immunoSEQ multiplex PCR; TCRdb's table is partial and in-frame only. The data show about 300,000 clones, with roughly 90% seen just once and over 0.85% held by the top ten. The clonotype originates from a woman younger than 30 in good health and CMV-seronegative. Sequences were obtained from PBMCs. V gene TRBV28 combines with J gene TRBJ1-2; D is undetermined. CDR3 in amino acids: CASRPGGSNYGYTF. The CDR3 bases are TGTGCCAGTCGCCCCGGAGGCTCTAACTATGGCTACACCTTC.